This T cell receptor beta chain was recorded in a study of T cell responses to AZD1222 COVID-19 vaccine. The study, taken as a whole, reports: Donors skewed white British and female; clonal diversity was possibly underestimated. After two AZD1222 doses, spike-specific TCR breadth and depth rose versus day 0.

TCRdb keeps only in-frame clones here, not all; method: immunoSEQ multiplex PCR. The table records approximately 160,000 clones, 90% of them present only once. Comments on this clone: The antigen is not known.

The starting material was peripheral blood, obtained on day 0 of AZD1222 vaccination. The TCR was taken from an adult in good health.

The CDR3 spells CASSINRSGNTIYF. The CDR3 DNA reads TGTGCCAGTAGTATAAATCGCTCTGGAAACACCATATATTTT. The genes are TRBV19 and TRBJ1-3; D gene unclear. V dropped 2 bases and J dropped 0 bases, with 5 bases sitting between them. The CDR3 loop spans 14 amino acids. Germline V lookup: CDR1 LNHDA, CDR2 SQIVND (reference sequence).